This paragraph reports one T cell receptor beta chain. Its target is unknown. This sample was included in a study of cytomegalovirus exposure and HLA in healthy donors. Study-wide points: V- and J-gene trimming in TCR beta was tied to a missense DCLRE1C variant by an analysis performed later. Earlier analysis found most TCR beta V segments productive about 90% or about 30% of the time. Most sequenced TCRs were rare (though some public TCRs occurred in many donors).

PCR was performed using 60 Vbeta and 13 Jbeta primers. Assay used: immunoSEQ multiplex PCR; TCRdb lists only in-frame clones, some missing. The table includes 150,000 to 200,000 clones, 77% detected once. Between the trimmed V and J ends, which lost 7 bases and 0 bases, there was a span of 15 bases. Germline V gene data show CDR1 as MGHRA and CDR2 as YSYEKL. CDR3 length: 15 amino acids. The sequence was collected from a male donor in good health and CMV-seropositive. V usage is TRBV4-1 and J usage is TRBJ1-2, with D tentatively TRBD1 (6 bases). Sequencing input: PBMCs. The CDR3 here is CASIPAAGANYGYTF. For the CDR3, the DNA is TGCGCCAGCATTCCCGCGGCAGGGGCTAACTATGGCTACACCTTC.